The 27 T cell receptor beta chains below all came from one sample that was sequenced in a study of technical replicates of blood from a handful of donors. Profiled with immunoSEQ multiplex PCR; TCRdb holds only in-frame clones, not every one. The sample carries about 71,000 clones, roughly 90% recorded once. Material: PBMCs. These receptors all stem from a human donor in good health. Some clones in this sample may be carry-over from other donors' samples.

V is TRBV7-2 and J is TRBJ1-4, with unresolved D. Germline lookup yields CDR1 SGHTA and CDR2 FQGNSA. The CDR3 runs to 14 residues. The V and J ends lost 5 bases and 3 bases respectively, with 10 bases between them. For the CDR3, the DNA is TGTGCCAGCAGCCCCGGACTAGCTAATGAAAAACTGTTTTTT. Protein: CASSPGLANEKLFF.

In its sample, this clone was seen a few times. V usage is TRBV10-2 and J usage is TRBJ2-1; TRBD2 agrees at 9 bases. Germline V gene data show CDR1 as WSHSY and CDR2 as SAAADI. This CDR3 is built from 15 residues. Trimming took 7 bases from V and 5 from J; bases not matched to a gene: 9. The chain's CDR3 is CASTGGRGWDNEQFF. CDR3 nucleotide sequence: TGCGCCAGCACGGGCGGGAGGGGGTGGGACAATGAGCAGTTCTTC.

The genes are TRBV2 and TRBJ2-2, with 11 bases matching TRBD2. With 6 bases clipped from V and 7 bases from J, the junction kept 10 bases outside the gene matches. Germline CDR1 SNHLY, CDR2 FYNNEI. The CDR3 has 16 amino acids. CDR3 sequence (DNA): TGTGCCAGCAGGCCAGACACTAGCGGGGGCCTCGGGGAGCTGTTTTTT. It yields the protein CASRPDTSGGLGELFF.

The chain couples TRBV5-4 to TRBJ1-3, with D perhaps matching TRBD1 (6 bases). The V end lost 6 bases, the J end lost 4 bases, and 17 bases lay between the germline ends. The CDR3 spans 15 residues. Germline V gives CDR1 SGHNT, CDR2 YYREEE (reference sequence). In DNA form, the CDR3 reads TGTGCCAGCAACCCACAGGGTCTGTTAGGAAACACCATATATTTT. As protein: CASNPQGLLGNTIYF.

The rearrangement links TRBV7-2 to TRBJ2-7, with TRBD2 identical over 11 bases. Germline V lookup: CDR1 SGHTA, CDR2 FQGNSA. CDR3 length equals 15 residues. Trimming at V came to 5 bases and at J to 9 bases, leaving 12 bases not matched to a gene. In DNA form, the CDR3 reads TGTGCCAGCAGCCCTTTGACTAGCGGGGCCCAAGCGCAGTACTTC. Its translation: CASSPLTSGAQAQYF.

This chain joins TRBV5-1 and TRBJ1-5; D ambiguous. The germline V gene encodes CDR1 SGHRS and CDR2 YFSETQ. The V gene lost 7 bases and the J gene lost 0 bases, with 8 bases spanning the gap. This CDR3 is built from 13 residues. The CDR3 sequence is CASGLDSNQPQHF. The DNA for the CDR3 is TGCGCCAGCGGACTGGATAGCAATCAGCCCCAGCATTTT.

The V gene is TRBV6-6, the J gene TRBJ2-3, with 8 bases lining up with TRBD1. The CDR3 sequence is 14 residues long. Germline V gene lookup returns CDR1 MNHNY and CDR2 SVGAGI (reference sequence). Trimming removed 11 bases from V and 4 bases from J; junction bases left unmatched: 11. The CDR3 region has the DNA TGTGCCGTGCACCGGGACAGGTTCGCAGATACGCAGTATTTT. It is translated as CAVHRDRFADTQYF.

The chain employs TRBV5-1 and TRBJ2-7; 10 nucleotides line up with TRBD2. The J segment lost 6 bases and the V segment lost 0 bases, leaving 9 bases of the junction unmatched. CDR3 size: 16 residues. The germline CDR1 and CDR2 sequences are SGHRS and YFSETQ. The CDR3 is CASSLGAAGGPIEQYF. The CDR3 DNA reads TGCGCCAGCAGCTTGGGCGCAGCGGGGGGGCCTATCGAGCAGTACTTC.

This chain connects TRBV27 to TRBJ1-5; D gene unclear. Trimming shortened V by 6 bases and J by 4 bases, and 10 bases separated the two germline ends. The CDR3 extends over 13 amino acids. CDR1 and CDR2 from the germline V gene are MNHEY and SMNVEV (reference sequence). The chain's CDR3 is CASRTGFNQPQHF. The CDR3 nucleotides are TGTGCCAGCAGAACGGGGTTTAATCAGCCCCAGCATTTT.

CDR3 sequence reads: CAVRYRVPDTEAFF. For the CDR3, the DNA is TGTGCCGTACGTTACAGAGTTCCGGACACTGAAGCTTTCTTT. V usage is TRBV10-3 and J usage is TRBJ1-1; D gene ambiguous. V was shortened by 11 bases and J by 3 bases, with 19 bases between the two germline ends. The germline CDR1 and CDR2 sequences are ENHRY and SYGVKD. The CDR3 runs to 14 residues.

The chain uses TRBV7-9 and TRBJ1-1, with D unresolved. The CDR3 totals 16 residues. The V gene lost 1 base and the J gene lost 0 bases, with 12 bases spanning the gap. CDR1 is SEHNR and CDR2 is FQNEAQ in the germline V gene (reference sequence). CDR3 coding DNA: TGTGCCAGCAGCTTAGAGTCCTACAGCTTGAACACTGAAGCTTTCTTT. This codes for CASSLESYSLNTEAFF.

V and J are TRBV4-3 and TRBJ1-4; the match to TRBD1 covers 8 bases. Germline V gene lookup returns CDR1 LGHNA and CDR2 YSLEER. V shed 4 bases, J shed 8 bases, and the junction held 6 bases outside the gene matches. This CDR3 spans 14 amino acids. The DNA of the CDR3 is TGCGCCAGCAGCCTAGACAGGGGTAACGAAAAACTGTTTTTT. Protein product: CASSLDRGNEKLFF.

This chain uses TRBV5-5 with TRBJ1-2; D may be TRBD1 (5 bases). The V gene's germline CDR1 is SGHKS and CDR2 YYEKEE (reference sequence). V was cut by 4 bases and J by 4 bases, with 20 bases left in between. The CDR3 has 16 residues. For the CDR3, the DNA is TGTGCCAGCAGCCGCGGCCCTGGGGGAGCGGGCTATGGCTACACCTTC. Amino acids: CASSRGPGGAGYGYTF.

V is TRBV5-1 and J is TRBJ2-1; the match to TRBD2 covers 11 bases. Germline V CDR1 and CDR2: SGHRS, YFSETQ. Trimming removed 3 bases from V and 8 bases from J; junction bases left unmatched: 4. The CDR3 spans 14 residues. CDR3 region: CASSSTSGSDEQFF. DNA for the CDR3: TGCGCCAGCAGCTCTACTAGCGGGAGCGATGAGCAGTTCTTC.

The V and J genes are TRBV5-6 and TRBJ2-3; TRBD2 aligns across 8 bases. CDR3 length equals 19 residues. V dropped 3 bases and J dropped 1; count of bases not matched to a gene: 16. Germline V lookup: CDR1 SGHDT, CDR2 YYEEEE. CDR3 coding DNA: TGTGCCAGCAGCTCCCTAGGGGCGGGGGGACGATCTGGCACAGATACGCAGTATTTT. Translated: CASSSLGAGGRSGTDTQYF.

The chain has TRBV13 and TRBJ2-4; TRBD2 matches 8 bases. This CDR3 spans 19 amino acids. Losses at the gene ends were 5 bases for V and 0 bases for J; bases not matched to a gene: 15. Germline V gives CDR1 PRHDT, CDR2 FYEKMQ (reference sequence). Here the CDR3 reads CASSPAPTSGILAKNIQYF. The CDR3 DNA sequence: TGTGCCAGCAGCCCAGCCCCCACTAGCGGCATTCTAGCCAAAAACATTCAGTACTTC.

The V call is TRBV7-9, the J call TRBJ2-1; 7 bases are a match to TRBD2. The CDR3 is 15 residues long. The V gene's germline CDR1 is SEHNR and CDR2 FQNEAQ (reference sequence). J gave up 9 bases and V 4 bases, and 12 bases lay outside the gene matches. Written as DNA, the CDR3 is TGTGCCAGCAGCTCCTTAGGTGCGGGAGAGGGTGAGCAGTTCTTC. Translation: CASSSLGAGEGEQFF.

CDR3 in amino acids: CASSPKTGSGANVLTF. The CDR3 region has the DNA TGTGCCAGCAGCCCTAAGACAGGCTCTGGGGCCAACGTCCTGACTTTC. This chain joins TRBV7-3 and TRBJ2-6, with a tentative D call TRBD1 (6 bases). This CDR3 is 16 amino acids long. The V and J ends lost 5 bases and 0 bases respectively, with 11 bases between them. CDR1 and CDR2 from the germline V gene are SGHTA and FQGTGA.

This sequence joins TRBV10-3 and TRBJ2-5, with 7 nucleotides matching TRBD1. V lost 3 bases to trimming and J lost 1 base; unmatched junction nucleotides: 2. The germline gives CDR1 ENHRY, CDR2 SYGVKD. The CDR3 has 14 residues. The CDR3 DNA reads as TGTGCCATCAGTGAAGGACAGGCCCAAGAGACCCAGTACTTC. Its protein is CAISEGQAQETQYF.

The V and J genes are TRBV7-6 and TRBJ1-1, with TRBD1 matching over 11 bases. In germline, CDR1 is SGHVS, CDR2 FNYEAQ. With 5 bases clipped from V and 8 bases from J, the junction kept 10 bases outside the gene matches. The CDR3 runs 15 residues. The CDR3 DNA is TGTGCCAGCAGCCCTCGAACCGGGACAGGGGGAGAAGCTTTCTTT. This gives the protein CASSPRTGTGGEAFF.

This chain joins TRBV19 and TRBJ2-3; the match to TRBD1 covers 10 bases. V was pared by 6 bases and J by 3 bases, with 6 bases of the junction left unmatched. The germline V gene has CDR1 LNHDA and CDR2 SQIVND (reference sequence). The CDR3 consists of 15 residues. For the CDR3, the DNA is TGTGCCAGTAGCTACCCGGGACAGGGGACAGATACGCAGTATTTT. Its protein is CASSYPGQGTDTQYF.

The rearrangement uses TRBV19 and TRBJ2-7, with TRBD1 matching 7 bases. V shed 5 bases and J 5 bases; nucleotides not matched to a gene: 6. The length of the CDR3 is 13 residues. CDR1 is LNHDA, CDR2 SQIVND, per germline (reference sequence). CDR3 in amino acids: CASSDTGADEQYF. The CDR3, as DNA: TGTGCCAGTAGTGACACAGGGGCCGACGAGCAGTACTTC.

This clone was recorded once. The J gene is TRBJ2-5, the V gene TRBV7-2; tentative D call: TRBD2 (6 bases). This CDR3 has 13 residues. With 1 base removed from V and 7 bases from J, the gap between germline ends came to 10 bases. The germline V gene has CDR1 SGHTA and CDR2 FQGNSA. For the CDR3, the DNA is TGTGCCAGCAGCTTAGTGCGGGGAGGGACCCAGTACTTC. It yields the protein CASSLVRGGTQYF.

The rearrangement uses TRBV6-5 and TRBJ1-1, with 7 bases that match TRBD1. The CDR3 runs to 12 residues. V trimming: 8 bases; J trimming: 4 bases; junction bases outside the gene matches: 4. Germline V gives CDR1 MNHEY, CDR2 SVGAGI. For the CDR3, the DNA is TGTGCCAGCCGGGGACAGACCACTGAAGCTTTCTTT. This encodes CASRGQTTEAFF.

The chain uses TRBV4-1 and TRBJ2-7; D is possibly TRBD2 (6 bases). Per germline, CDR1 MGHRA and CDR2 YSYEKL. With 0 bases removed from V and 6 bases from J, the gap between germline ends came to 18 bases. CDR3 length: 16 residues. The CDR3 protein is CASSQDLPGALGEQYF. As DNA, the CDR3 is TGCGCCAGCAGCCAAGATCTACCGGGAGCCCTCGGCGAGCAGTACTTC.

This clone appeared once. The chain combines TRBV27 with TRBJ2-3; D is possibly TRBD2 (5 bases). Deletions cut 6 bases from V and 0 bases from J, with 10 bases between. This CDR3 has 14 amino acids. The V gene's germline CDR1 is MNHEY and CDR2 SMNVEV (reference sequence). The CDR3 DNA follows: TGTGCCAGCAGGAAGGGCGGGAGCACAGATACGCAGTATTTT. This sequence encodes CASRKGGSTDTQYF.

The V gene is TRBV6-1, the J gene TRBJ1-5; 8 bases map to TRBD1. The CDR3 covers 15 residues. Trimming cost V 5 bases and J 7 bases; bases outside gene matches: 10. CDR1 is MNHNS and CDR2 is SASEGT in the germline V gene. DNA for the CDR3: TGTGCCAGCAGTCCCTGGACAGGGTTTGCGCAGCCCCAGCATTTT. Encoded protein: CASSPWTGFAQPQHF.